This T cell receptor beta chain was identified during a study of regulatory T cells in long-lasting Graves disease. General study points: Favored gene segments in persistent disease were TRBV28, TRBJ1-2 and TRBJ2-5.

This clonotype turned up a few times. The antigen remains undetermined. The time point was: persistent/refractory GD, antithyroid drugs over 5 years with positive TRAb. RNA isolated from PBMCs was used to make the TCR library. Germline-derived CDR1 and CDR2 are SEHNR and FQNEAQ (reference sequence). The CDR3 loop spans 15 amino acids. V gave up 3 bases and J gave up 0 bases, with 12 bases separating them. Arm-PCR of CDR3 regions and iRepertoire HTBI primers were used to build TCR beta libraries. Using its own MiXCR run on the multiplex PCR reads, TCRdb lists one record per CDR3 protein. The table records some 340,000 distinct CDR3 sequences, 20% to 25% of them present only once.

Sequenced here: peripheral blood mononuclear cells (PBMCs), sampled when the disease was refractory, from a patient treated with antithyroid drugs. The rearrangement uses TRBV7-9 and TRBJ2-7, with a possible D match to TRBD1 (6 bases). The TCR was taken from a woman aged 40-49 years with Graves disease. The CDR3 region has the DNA TGTGCCAGCAGCTTGAAAGGGGGAACCTCCTACGAGCAGTACTTC. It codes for CASSLKGGTSYEQYF.